This TCR beta chain came from a study of identical twins. The germline V gene has CDR1 LGHDT and CDR2 YNNKEL (reference sequence). Trimming pared 9 bases from V and 0 bases from J, leaving 20 bases between. The CDR3 consists of 16 residues. Template switching created a universal primer site, and the cDNA included unique molecular identifiers. TCRdb passed the 5' RACE reads through MiXCR, listing each CDR3 protein once. The sample lists approximately 600,000 distinct CDR3 sequences, over 8.5% occurring once. Study conclusions and caveats: A lower insertion count was a feature of abundant cord blood beta clonotypes, with no such feature in memory repertoires. The models systematically underestimated how much out-of-frame TCR alpha was shared in monozygotic twins. Out-of-frame alpha sequences shared by twins showed excess low generation probability.

Only a few counts were recorded for this clonotype. Its antigen is currently unknown. These data were also filed under a second study, of yellow fever vaccine responses in identical twins.

This clonotype was obtained from a woman aged 18-30 years in good health. The sequenced sample consisted of PBMCs. The rearrangement joins TRBV3-1 to TRBJ2-5; D is possibly TRBD1 or TRBD2 (5 bases each). This chain's CDR3 is CASCGYRDGDQETQYF. CDR3 nucleotide sequence: TGTGCCAGTTGCGGGTATCGGGACGGGGACCAAGAGACCCAGTACTTC.